Detailed here is one TCR beta chain. Its specificity is not known. Target depth was 1 in 200,000 to 1 in 1 million T cells, about 10x per clonotype. Produced via immunoSEQ multiplex PCR; TCRdb's table is partial and in-frame only. Of approximately 120,000 clones in the sample, around 84% were seen once. Germline V gene sequence: CDR1 MGHRA, CDR2 YSYEKL. Trimming pared 0 bases from V and 4 bases from J, leaving 0 bases between. This CDR3 contains 12 residues. The data are from a study of cytotoxic CD8 clonotypes in ibrutinib-treated CLL. Whole-study results and caveats: In sustained-remission versus progressing patients, sampling times differed.

Specimen: PBMCs, collected after 24 months of ibrutinib treatment. This receptor was obtained from a human donor with chronic lymphocytic leukemia. The chain recombines TRBV4-1 with TRBJ2-2; no definite D call. CDR3 in amino acids: CASSQDTGELFF. DNA of the CDR3: TGCGCCAGCAGCCAAGACACCGGGGAGCTGTTTTTT.